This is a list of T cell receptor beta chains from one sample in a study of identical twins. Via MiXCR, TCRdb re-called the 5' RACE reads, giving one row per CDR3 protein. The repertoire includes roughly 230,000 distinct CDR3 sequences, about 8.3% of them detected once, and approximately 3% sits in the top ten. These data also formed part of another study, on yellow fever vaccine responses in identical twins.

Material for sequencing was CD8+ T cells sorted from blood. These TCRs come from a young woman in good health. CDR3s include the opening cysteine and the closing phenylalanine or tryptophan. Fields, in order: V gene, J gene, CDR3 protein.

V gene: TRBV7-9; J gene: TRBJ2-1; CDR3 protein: CASSGEFYNEQFF
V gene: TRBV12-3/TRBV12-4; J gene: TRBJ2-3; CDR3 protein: CASSNGPLAGGPRGTQYF
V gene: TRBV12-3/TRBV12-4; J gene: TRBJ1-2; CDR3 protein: CASSFGERGYTF
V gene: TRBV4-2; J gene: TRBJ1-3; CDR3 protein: CASSQDAGDLSGNTIYF
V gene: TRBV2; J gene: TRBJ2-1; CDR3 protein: CASLDRGNEQFF
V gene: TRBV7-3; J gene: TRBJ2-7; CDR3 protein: CASRGSGGEQYF
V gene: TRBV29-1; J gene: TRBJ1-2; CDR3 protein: CSATTRQTETNYGYTF
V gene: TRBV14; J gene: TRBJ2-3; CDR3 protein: CASSPKLAGVDTQYF
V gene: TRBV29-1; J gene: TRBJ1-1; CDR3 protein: CSVWTDLNTEAFF
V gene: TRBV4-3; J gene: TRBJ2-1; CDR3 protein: CASSQDTWGRNEQFF
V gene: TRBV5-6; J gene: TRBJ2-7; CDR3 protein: CASSLPGLYEQYF
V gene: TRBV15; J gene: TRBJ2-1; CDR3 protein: CATSRVRNEQFF
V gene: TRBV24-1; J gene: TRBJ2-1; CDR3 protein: CATSDPDSIYNEQFF
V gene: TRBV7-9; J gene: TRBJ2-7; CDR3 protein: CASIPSSWSEQYF
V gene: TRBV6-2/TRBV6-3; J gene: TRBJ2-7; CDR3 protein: CASSLQGSGSPYEQYF
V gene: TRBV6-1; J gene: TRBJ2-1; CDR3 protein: CASTGPGRSYNEQFF
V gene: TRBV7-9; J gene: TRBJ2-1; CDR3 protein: CASSLVGAIDEQFF
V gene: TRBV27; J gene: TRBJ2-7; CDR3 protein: CASRSGGSSYEQYF
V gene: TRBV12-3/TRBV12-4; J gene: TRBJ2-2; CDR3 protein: CASSLVDRVGTGELFF